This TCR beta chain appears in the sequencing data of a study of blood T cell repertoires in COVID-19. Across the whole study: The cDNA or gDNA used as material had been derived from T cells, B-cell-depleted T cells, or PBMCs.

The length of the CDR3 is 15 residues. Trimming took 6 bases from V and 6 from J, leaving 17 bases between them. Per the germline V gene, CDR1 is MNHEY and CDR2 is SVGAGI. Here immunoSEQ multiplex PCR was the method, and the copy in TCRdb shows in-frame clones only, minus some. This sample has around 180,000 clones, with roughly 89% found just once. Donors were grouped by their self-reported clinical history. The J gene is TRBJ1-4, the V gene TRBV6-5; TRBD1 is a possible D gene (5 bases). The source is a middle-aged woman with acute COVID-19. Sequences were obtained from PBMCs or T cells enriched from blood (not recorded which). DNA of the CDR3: TGTGCCAGCAGACCTCGGGGGGGGGTTGATGAAAAACTGTTTTTT. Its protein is CASRPRGGVDEKLFF.